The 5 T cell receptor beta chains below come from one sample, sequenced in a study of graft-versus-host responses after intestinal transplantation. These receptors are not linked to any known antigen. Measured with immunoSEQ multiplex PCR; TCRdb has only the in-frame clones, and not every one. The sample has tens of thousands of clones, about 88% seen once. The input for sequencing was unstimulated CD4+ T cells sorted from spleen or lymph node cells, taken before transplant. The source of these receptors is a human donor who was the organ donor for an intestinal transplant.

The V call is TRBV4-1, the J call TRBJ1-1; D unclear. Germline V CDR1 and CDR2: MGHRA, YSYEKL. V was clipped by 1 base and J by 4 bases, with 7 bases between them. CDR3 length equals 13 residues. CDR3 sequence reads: CASSQVATTEAFF. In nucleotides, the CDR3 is TGCGCCAGCAGCCAAGTAGCCACCACTGAAGCTTTCTTT.

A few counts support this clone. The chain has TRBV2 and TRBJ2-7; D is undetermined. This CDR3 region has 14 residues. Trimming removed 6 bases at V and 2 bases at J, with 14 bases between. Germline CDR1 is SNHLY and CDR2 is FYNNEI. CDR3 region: CASSPDPFAYEQYF. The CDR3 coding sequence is TGTGCCAGCAGCCCCGACCCCTTCGCCTACGAGCAGTACTTC. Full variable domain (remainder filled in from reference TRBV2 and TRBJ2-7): EPEVTQTPSHQVTQMGQEVILRCVPISNHLYFYWYRQILGQKVEFLVSFYNNEISEKSEIFDDQFSVERPDGSNFTLKIRSTKLEDSAMYFCASSPDPFAYEQYFGPGTRLTVT.

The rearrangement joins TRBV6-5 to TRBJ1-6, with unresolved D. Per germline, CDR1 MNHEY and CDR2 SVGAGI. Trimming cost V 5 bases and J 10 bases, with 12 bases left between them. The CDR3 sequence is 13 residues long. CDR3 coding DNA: TGTGCCAGCAGTCAACTCGCGGGGTCACCCCTCCACTTT. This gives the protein CASSQLAGSPLHF.

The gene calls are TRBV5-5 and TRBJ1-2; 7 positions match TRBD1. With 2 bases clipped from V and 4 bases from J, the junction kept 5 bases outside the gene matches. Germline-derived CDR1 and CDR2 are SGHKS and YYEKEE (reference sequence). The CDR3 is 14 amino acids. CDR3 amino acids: CASSLNEGAYGYTF. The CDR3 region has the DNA TGTGCCAGCAGCTTAAATGAGGGGGCCTATGGCTACACCTTC.

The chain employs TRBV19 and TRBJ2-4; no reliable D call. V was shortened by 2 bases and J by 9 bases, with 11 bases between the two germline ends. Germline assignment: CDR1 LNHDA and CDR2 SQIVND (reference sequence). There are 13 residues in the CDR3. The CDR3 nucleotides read TGTGCCAGTAGTATATTTCCCTGGGGCATTCAGTACTTC. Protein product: CASSIFPWGIQYF.